The rows below give T cell receptor beta chains drawn from one sample of a study of blood T cell repertoires in COVID-19. The method was immunoSEQ multiplex PCR; TCRdb's version includes in-frame clones alone and lacks a portion of them. The repertoire consists of fewer than 350,000 clones, with around 89% occurring once and the leading ten covering about 4.6%. Input material: peripheral blood. These receptor sequences come from a man aged 40-50 years with acute or convalescent COVID-19. CDR3s include the opening cysteine and the closing phenylalanine or tryptophan. The D gene is left open where the match is weak. Clone size is not always given. Where it is, it says once, few, many or a class for expanded clones.

V,size,J,D,CDR3,DNA
TRBV5-5,-,TRBJ1-4,-,CASSFSRGLNEKLFF,TGTGCCAGCAGCTTCAGCCGGGGTCTTAATGAAAAACTGTTTTTT
TRBV5-6,-,TRBJ2-1,-,CASSPDRTLAYNEQFF,TGTGCCAGCAGCCCAGACAGGACCCTGGCCTACAATGAGCAGTTCTTC
TRBV24-1,-,TRBJ2-7,TRBD1,CATSDRTGREQYF,TGTGCCACCAGTGACCGGACAGGGAGGGAGCAGTACTTC
TRBV5-1,-,TRBJ1-1,TRBD1,CASTRTGGDTEAFF,TGCGCCAGCACTCGGACAGGGGGGGACACTGAAGCTTTCTTT
TRBV11-2,-,TRBJ2-7,TRBD1,CASSIGTGGSSYEQYF,TGTGCCAGCAGCATCGGGACAGGGGGCTCCTCCTACGAGCAGTACTTC
TRBV6-5,-,TRBJ2-7,TRBD1,CASRETGVDEQYF,TGTGCCAGCCGGGAGACAGGGGTAGACGAGCAGTACTTC
TRBV6-5,once,TRBJ2-7,-,CASSYSFRGAYEQYF,TGTGCCAGCAGTTACTCTTTCAGAGGTGCCTACGAGCAGTACTTC
TRBV6-5,-,TRBJ1-3,TRBD1,CASSPTGGGNTIYF,TGTGCCAGCAGTCCTACAGGGGGTGGAAACACCATATATTTT
TRBV29-1,-,TRBJ2-1,-,CSVPFGDEQFF,TGCAGCGTCCCATTCGGGGATGAGCAGTTCTTC
TRBV6-5,-,TRBJ1-2,-,CATLLQGAESYTF,TGTGCCACTTTACTACAGGGCGCCGAAAGCTACACCTTC
TRBV7-2,few,TRBJ2-1,TRBD2,CASSPRAGGIDEQFF,TGTGCCAGCAGCCCACGAGCGGGGGGGATCGATGAGCAGTTCTTC
TRBV7-9,-,TRBJ2-3,-,CASSVAGTDTQYF,TGTGCCAGCAGCGTCGCAGGGACAGATACGCAGTATTTT
TRBV6-1,-,TRBJ1-2,-,CASSEIRAGGASSYTF,TGTGCCAGCAGTGAAATACGCGCAGGAGGGGCTAGTAGCTACACCTTC
TRBV12-3/TRBV12-4,-,TRBJ2-7,-,CASQHHRENEQYF,TGTGCCAGTCAACACCACAGGGAGAACGAGCAGTACTTC
TRBV11-1,-,TRBJ2-7,-,CASSPPTGRREQYF,TGTGCCAGCAGCCCCCCTACAGGGCGAAGGGAGCAGTACTTC
TRBV5-6,-,TRBJ1-1,-,CASSLDSPGRIAFF,TGTGCCAGCAGCTTGGACTCCCCGGGAAGGATAGCTTTCTTT
TRBV7-2,-,TRBJ1-6,-,CASSSYRDSPLHF,TGTGCCAGCAGCTCCTACAGGGATTCACCCCTCCACTTT
TRBV6-5,-,TRBJ1-6,-,CASSRQVLNSPLHF,TGTGCCAGCAGCCGACAGGTTTTAAATTCACCCCTCCACTTT
TRBV19,-,TRBJ1-2,-,CASSQLGRLKIIRYTF,TGTGCCAGTAGCCAACTCGGGAGGCTTAAAATTATTCGCTACACCTTC
TRBV5-1,-,TRBJ1-2,-,CASSPGEGYGYTF,TGCGCCAGCAGCCCCGGGGAAGGCTATGGCTACACCTTC
TRBV19,-,TRBJ2-1,TRBD2,CASSIGLAGGLNEQFF,TGTGCCAGTAGTATAGGTCTAGCGGGGGGCCTCAATGAGCAGTTCTTC
TRBV12-5,-,TRBJ1-3,TRBD1,CASGLAIGQGLNTIYF,TGTGCTAGTGGTTTGGCGATCGGACAGGGGTTGAACACCATATATTTT
TRBV11-2,-,TRBJ1-4,-,CASSFRGTNEKLFF,TGTGCCAGCAGCTTTAGGGGAACTAATGAAAAACTGTTTTTT
TRBV19,-,TRBJ1-3,-,CASSLTDSRSSGNTIYF,TGTGCCAGTAGTTTAACCGACAGCCGATCCTCTGGAAACACCATATATTTT
TRBV14,-,TRBJ2-5,TRBD1,CASSDYRGRQETQYF,TGTGCCAGCAGCGACTACAGGGGGAGGCAAGAGACCCAGTACTTC
TRBV19,-,TRBJ1-1,-,CASSMTARGTEAFF,TGTGCCAGTAGTATGACAGCCCGTGGGACTGAAGCTTTCTTT
TRBV2,-,TRBJ1-1,-,CASGTLNTEAFF,TGTGCCAGCGGGACTTTGAACACTGAAGCTTTCTTT
TRBV7-3,-,TRBJ2-3,-,CASSFPNSTDTQYF,TGTGCCAGCAGCTTCCCCAATTCCACAGATACGCAGTATTTT
TRBV9,-,TRBJ2-3,TRBD2,CASSLLSGDPTDTQYF,TGTGCCAGCAGCCTCCTCAGCGGGGACCCCACAGATACGCAGTATTTT
TRBV7-2,-,TRBJ1-1,TRBD1,CASSFFGTGEEISAFF,TGTGCCAGCAGCTTCTTCGGGACAGGGGAAGAAATTTCAGCTTTCTTT
TRBV5-1,-,TRBJ1-1,-,CASSLGNSWNTEAFF,TGCGCCAGCAGCTTGGGAAACAGCTGGAACACTGAAGCTTTCTTT
TRBV7-9,-,TRBJ2-3,TRBD1,CASSLPGTDVTDTQYF,TGTGCCAGCAGCTTACCCGGGACAGATGTCACAGATACGCAGTATTTT
TRBV12-3/TRBV12-4,-,TRBJ1-2,-,CASSAARSVGYTF,TGTGCCAGCAGTGCAGCCCGGAGTGTTGGCTACACCTTC
TRBV10-1,-,TRBJ1-6,-,CASRTGTTDNSPLHF,TGCGCCAGCCGTACCGGGACTACGGATAATTCACCCCTCCACTTT
TRBV18,-,TRBJ2-4,TRBD2,CASSPSASGGADIQYF,TGTGCCAGCTCACCGTCGGCTAGCGGGGGGGCCGACATTCAGTACTTC
TRBV11-2,-,TRBJ1-2,TRBD1,CASSLRSAGGEYGYTF,TGTGCCAGCAGCTTAAGGTCGGCAGGGGGCGAGTATGGCTACACCTTC
TRBV24-1,-,TRBJ2-1,TRBD1,CATSVGWTGIYNEQFF,TGTGCCACCAGTGTAGGTTGGACAGGGATTTACAATGAGCAGTTCTTC
TRBV5-1,once,TRBJ2-1,TRBD2,CASSLGLAGSYNEQFF,TGCGCCAGCAGCTTGGGGCTAGCGGGCTCCTACAATGAGCAGTTCTTC
TRBV7-2,few,TRBJ2-2,TRBD2,CASSLRVAGGTGELFF,TGTGCCAGCAGCTTAAGGGTAGCGGGGGGGACCGGGGAGCTGTTTTTT
TRBV14,-,TRBJ1-2,TRBD1,CASSQYRGRLGGYTF,TGTGCCAGCAGCCAATACAGGGGGCGTCTGGGTGGCTACACCTTC
TRBV15,-,TRBJ1-1,-,CATSRGQGDTEAFF,TGTGCCACCAGCAGAGGGCAAGGGGACACTGAAGCTTTCTTT
TRBV7-3,-,TRBJ2-3,TRBD2,CASSLTSSGGRTDTQYF,TGTGCCAGCAGCTTAACCTCTAGCGGGGGGCGCACAGATACGCAGTATTTT
TRBV28,-,TRBJ1-2,TRBD1,CAASSPGQWPYGYTF,TGTGCCGCCTCCTCACCGGGACAGTGGCCCTATGGCTACACCTTC